This passage covers 19 T cell receptor beta chains from one sample sequenced in a study of T cell responses to AZD1222 COVID-19 vaccine. Sequenced by immunoSEQ multiplex PCR; TCRdb stores in-frame clones only, minus some. The sample contains tens of thousands of clones, roughly 89% of which appear only once. The sequences come from peripheral blood, collected on day 0 of AZD1222 vaccination. The receptors originated from an adult in good health.

The chain uses TRBV5-5 and TRBJ1-1; 12 bases are a match to TRBD1. The CDR3 spans 16 residues. Germline CDR1 SGHKS, CDR2 YYEKEE (reference sequence). With 4 bases clipped from V and 5 bases from J, the junction kept 9 bases outside the gene matches. CDR3 coding DNA: TGTGCCAGCAGCCAGGGACAGGGGGCGCAGGTAACTGAAGCTTTCTTT. It encodes CASSQGQGAQVTEAFF.

This rearrangement joins TRBV4-1 to TRBJ2-7, with D possibly being TRBD1 or TRBD2 (5 bases each). This CDR3 spans 13 amino acids. The V gene lost 4 bases and the J gene lost 4 bases, with 11 bases spanning the gap. Looked up from germline, CDR1 is MGHRA and CDR2 is YSYEKL. The CDR3, as DNA: TGCGCCAGCAGCCTTGGGACCTTATACGAGCAGTACTTC. Translated, it gives CASSLGTLYEQYF.

The V and J genes are TRBV18 and TRBJ1-2; D gene ambiguous. From germline, CDR1 is KGHSH and CDR2 LQKENI. The CDR3 length is 14 residues. V was pared by 4 bases and J by 4 bases, with 13 bases between. CDR3 nucleotide sequence: TGTGCCAGCTCACAATCCGCAGCCTCCTATGGCTACACCTTC. It is translated as CASSQSAASYGYTF.

This clone has just one count. V and J are TRBV10-1 and TRBJ2-7, with D perhaps matching TRBD1 or TRBD2 (5 bases each). The V gene lost 10 bases and the J gene lost 2 bases, with 18 bases spanning the gap. This CDR3 has 14 residues. The germline V gene encodes CDR1 WNHNN and CDR2 SYGVQD (reference sequence). The CDR3 reads CATRLQDSTYEQYF. The CDR3 bases are TGCGCCACCAGACTACAGGACTCAACCTACGAGCAGTACTTC.

J is TRBJ2-3 and V is TRBV3-1 (or the pseudogene TRBV3-2), with 11 bases matching TRBD2. This CDR3 has 16 amino acids. In germline, CDR1 is LGHDT, CDR2 YNNKEL (reference sequence). V shed 3 bases and J 4 bases; nucleotides not matched to a gene: 6. The CDR3 DNA reads TGTGCCAGCAGCCACCGTATTAGCGGGAGGGCAGATACGCAGTATTTT. Its translation is CASSHRISGRADTQYF.

The chain uses TRBV29-1 and TRBJ2-5; maybe TRBD2 (6 bases). Germline CDR1 reads SQVTM; CDR2 reads ANQGSEA. Trimming cost V 1 base and J 1 base, with 13 bases left between them. The CDR3 spans 15 residues. As DNA, the CDR3 is TGCAGCGTTGAAGTCGGCGGGGCGCGCCAAGAGACCCAGTACTTC. This sequence encodes CSVEVGGARQETQYF.

The CDR3: CACIAEGVDYEQYF. The CDR3 DNA reads as TGTGCCTGCATAGCGGAGGGAGTGGACTACGAGCAGTACTTC. The genes are TRBV30 and TRBJ2-7; a weak D match, TRBD2 (6 bases). V was trimmed by 6 bases and J by 3 bases, leaving 18 bases between them. CDR3 length: 14 residues. Germline loops: CDR1 GTSNPN, CDR2 SVGIG (reference sequence).

The chain combines TRBV6-4 with TRBJ1-2; 9 nucleotides agree with TRBD1. Germline trimming cut 4 bases from V and 4 bases from J; bases unmatched to any gene: 10. Germline V CDR1 and CDR2: MRHNA, SNTAGT. The CDR3 length is 16 residues. For the CDR3, the DNA is TGTGCCAGCAGTGCCTCCGGGACAGGGAGCCTCTATGGCTACACCTTC. Amino acids: CASSASGTGSLYGYTF.

This rearrangement joins TRBV5-4 to TRBJ2-1; 8 bases are a match to TRBD1. J gave up 6 bases and V 5 bases, and 7 bases lay outside the gene matches. Germline V CDR1 and CDR2: SGHNT, YYREEE (reference sequence). There are 14 residues in the CDR3. CDR3 in DNA: TGTGCCAGCAGTCGTATTACAGGGGGCAATGAGCAGTTCTTC. Translation gives CASSRITGGNEQFF.

This sequence joins TRBV12-3 or TRBV12-4 and TRBJ1-1, with a weak D call TRBD1 (6 bases). Trimming took off 6 bases at V and 8 bases at J, with 13 bases between the two ends. CDR3 length: 12 amino acids. The CDR3 sequence is CASRRGHAEAFF. In nucleotides, the CDR3 is TGTGCCAGCAGAAGGGGACATGCAGAAGCTTTCTTT.

The chain uses TRBV11-2 and TRBJ2-1, with 7 nucleotides matching TRBD2. The germline gives CDR1 SGHAT, CDR2 FQNNGV. The CDR3 sequence is 19 residues long. Unmatched junction bases numbered 15, after V lost 4 bases and J lost 0 bases. This CDR3 reads CASSSGLVGTPPSYNEQFF. DNA for the CDR3: TGTGCCAGCAGCTCCGGACTAGTTGGGACGCCCCCCTCCTACAATGAGCAGTTCTTC.

This clone showed up just a few times. The chain has TRBV27 and TRBJ1-1; D might be TRBD1 (5 bases). The CDR3 totals 13 residues. The V end lost 5 bases, the J end lost 3 bases, and 10 bases lay between the germline ends. The germline gives CDR1 MNHEY, CDR2 SMNVEV (reference sequence). The CDR3 nucleotides read TGTGCCAGCAGTCCTAAGGGGTACACTGAAGCTTTCTTT. Translating it yields CASSPKGYTEAFF.

The chain has TRBV9 and TRBJ2-7, with TRBD1 identical over 8 bases. V lost 4 bases, J lost 3 bases, and 9 bases stayed unmatched. Germline CDR1 SGDLS, CDR2 YYNGEE. This CDR3 is built from 15 residues. The CDR3 loop reads CASSMTGDSIYEQYF. CDR3 DNA: TGTGCCAGCAGCATGACAGGGGACTCTATCTACGAGCAGTACTTC.

The rearrangement links TRBV10-2 to TRBJ2-7; 7 bases are a match to TRBD2. The CDR3 covers 12 residues. Looked up from germline, CDR1 is WSHSY and CDR2 is SAAADI. Trimming took 7 bases from V and 4 from J; bases not matched to a gene: 4. The DNA of the CDR3 is TGCGCCAGCAAGGGGCGGGGGTACGAGCAGTACTTC. Amino acid sequence: CASKGRGYEQYF.

This chain connects TRBV6-5 to TRBJ2-7, with D possibly being TRBD2 (7 bases). Germline lookup yields CDR1 MNHEY and CDR2 SVGAGI. With 5 bases removed from V and 8 bases from J, the gap between germline ends came to 16 bases. The CDR3 is 13 residues long. In DNA, the CDR3 is TGTGCCAGCAGTAGGGGGGGGGCAGGGAAGCAGTACTTC. This encodes CASSRGGAGKQYF.

V gene TRBV5-6 combines with J gene TRBJ1-1; tentative D call: TRBD1 (5 bases). Trimming shortened V by 4 bases and J by 5 bases, and 15 bases separated the two germline ends. There are 14 residues in the CDR3. Germline V lookup: CDR1 SGHDT, CDR2 YYEEEE. The CDR3 protein is CASSEVTGLTEAFF. CDR3 bases: TGTGCCAGCAGCGAGGTCACAGGTTTAACTGAAGCTTTCTTT. Based on the CDR3 plus reference TRBV5-6 and TRBJ1-1, the full variable domain is DAGVTQSPTHLIKTRGQQVTLRCSPKSGHDTVSWYQQALGQGPQFIFQYYEEEERQRGNFPDRFSGHQFPNYSSELNVNALLLGDSALYLCASSEVTGLTEAFFGQGTRLTVV.

Here the CDR3 reads CASSEQGDYGYTF. The CDR3 region has the DNA TGTGCCAGCAGTGAACAGGGAGACTATGGCTACACCTTC. J is TRBJ1-2 and V is TRBV25-1; tentative D call: TRBD1 (5 bases). CDR3 length: 13 residues. In germline, CDR1 is MGHDK, CDR2 SYGVNS. The germline V and J ends were trimmed by 2 bases and 3 bases, with 7 bases remaining between them.

CDR3 DNA: TGTGCCAGTAGTACAGGGGGCGCCGGGGCTTTCTTT. It is translated as CASSTGGAGAFF. The chain has TRBV19 and TRBJ1-1; TRBD1 aligns across 8 bases. J was trimmed by 11 bases and V by 4 bases; bases with no gene match: 6. Germline CDR1 LNHDA, CDR2 SQIVND (reference sequence). The CDR3 extends over 12 amino acids. Full variable domain (outside the CDR3, taken from reference TRBV19 and TRBJ1-1): DGGITQSPKYLFRKEGQNVTLSCEQNLNHDAMYWYRQDPGQGLRLIYYSQIVNDFQKGDIAEGYSVSREKKESFPLTVTSAQKNPTAFYLCASSTGGAGAFFGQGTRLTVV.

The CDR3 spells CASSLGRGTRNSEQYF. In nucleotides, the CDR3 is TGCGCCAGCAGCTTGGGACGAGGGACTAGGAATAGCGAGCAGTACTTC. The V and J genes are TRBV5-1 and TRBJ2-7; 8 bases fit TRBD2. The germline gives CDR1 SGHRS, CDR2 YFSETQ. Unmatched junction bases numbered 11, after V lost 0 bases and J lost 6 bases. This CDR3 is 16 amino acids long.